This T cell receptor (beta chain) was profiled in a study of metastatic and nonmetastatic thyroid tumors. Turning to the study itself: Comparison of repertoires was carried out across blood and tumor or nodule tissue from malignant and benign thyroid patients. Whole-study results and caveats: As reported, TCR beta diversity in blood and tumor was significantly higher in malignant thyroid tumors than in benign nodules.

Every patient underwent thyroid surgery untreated. Per the original data handling: To classify distant metastasis in papillary thyroid cancer, a model was built from CDR3 differences across clinicopathological groups. TCRdb re-called the PCR reads through MiXCR. TCRdb assigned the V and J calls; the authors' analysis was not used. The sample records 25,000 to 35,000 clones, 10% to 11% being singletons. This clone has at least ten counts. Its target is unknown. CDR3 size: 14 residues. V was pared by 5 bases and J by 0 bases, with 11 bases between. Germline CDR1 and CDR2: SGDLS and YYNGEE. This clonotype was obtained from a female donor with papillary thyroid cancer or a benign thyroid nodule (not recorded which). Some clones in this sample may be carry-over from other donors' samples. V gene TRBV9 combines with J gene TRBJ1-1; no definite D call. The sequenced sample consisted of blood. CDR3 amino acids: CASSPMGVNTEAFF. DNA for the CDR3: TGTGCCAGCAGTCCAATGGGCGTGAACACTGAAGCTTTCTTT.